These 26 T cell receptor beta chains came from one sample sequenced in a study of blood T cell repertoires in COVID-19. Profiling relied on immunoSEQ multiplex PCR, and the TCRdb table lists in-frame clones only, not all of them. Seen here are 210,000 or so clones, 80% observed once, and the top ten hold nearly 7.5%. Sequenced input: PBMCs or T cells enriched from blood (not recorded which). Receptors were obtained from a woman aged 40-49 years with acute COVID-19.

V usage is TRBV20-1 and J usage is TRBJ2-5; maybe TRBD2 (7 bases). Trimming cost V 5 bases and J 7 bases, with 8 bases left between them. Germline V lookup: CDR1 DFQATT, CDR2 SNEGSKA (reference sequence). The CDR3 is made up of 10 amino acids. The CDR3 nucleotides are TGCAGTGCTGGGGGGGCGACCCAGTACTTC. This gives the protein CSAGGATQYF.

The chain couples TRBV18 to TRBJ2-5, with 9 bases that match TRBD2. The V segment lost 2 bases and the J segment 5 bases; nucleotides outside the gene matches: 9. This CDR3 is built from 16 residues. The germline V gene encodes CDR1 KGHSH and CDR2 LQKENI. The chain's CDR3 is CASSPVGGRAFETQYF. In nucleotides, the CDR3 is TGTGCCAGCTCACCAGTCGGCGGGAGGGCCTTTGAGACCCAGTACTTC. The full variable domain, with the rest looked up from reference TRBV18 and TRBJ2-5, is NAGVMQNPRHLVRRRGQEARLRCSPMKGHSHVYWYRQLPEEGLKFMVYLQKENIIDESGMPKERFSAEFPKEGPSILRIQQVVRGDSAAYFCASSPVGGRAFETQYFGPGTRLLVL.

The chain's CDR3 is CASSLALAGDLETQYF. CDR3 sequence (DNA): TGTGCCAGCAGCTTAGCGCTAGCGGGGGATCTCGAGACCCAGTACTTC. The rearrangement links TRBV11-2 to TRBJ2-5; 10 bases agree with TRBD2. CDR1 and CDR2 from the germline V gene are SGHAT and FQNNGV. This CDR3 region has 16 residues. The V and J ends lost 1 base and 5 bases, in that order; junction bases with no gene match: 7.

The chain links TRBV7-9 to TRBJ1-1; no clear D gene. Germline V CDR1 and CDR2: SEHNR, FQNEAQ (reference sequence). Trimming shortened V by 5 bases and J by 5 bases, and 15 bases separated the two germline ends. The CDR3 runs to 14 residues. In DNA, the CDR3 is TGTGCCAGCAGCGAAATCCAGGTTGGTACTGAAGCTTTCTTT. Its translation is CASSEIQVGTEAFF.

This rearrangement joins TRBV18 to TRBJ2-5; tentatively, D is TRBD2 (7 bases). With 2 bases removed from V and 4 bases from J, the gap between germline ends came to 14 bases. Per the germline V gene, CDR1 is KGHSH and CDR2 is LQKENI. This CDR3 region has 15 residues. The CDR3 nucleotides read TGTGCCAGCTCACCATTGAGCGGGACATTAGAGACCCAGTACTTC. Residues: CASSPLSGTLETQYF.

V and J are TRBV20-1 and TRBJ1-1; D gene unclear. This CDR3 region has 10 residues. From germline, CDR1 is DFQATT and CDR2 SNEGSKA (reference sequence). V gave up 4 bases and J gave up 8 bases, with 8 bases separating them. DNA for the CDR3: TGCAGTGCTACCCGAGCGGAAGCTTTCTTT. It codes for CSATRAEAFF.

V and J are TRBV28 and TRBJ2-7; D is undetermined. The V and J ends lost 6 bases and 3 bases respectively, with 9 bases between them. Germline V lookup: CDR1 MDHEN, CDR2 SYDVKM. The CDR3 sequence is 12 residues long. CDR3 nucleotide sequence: TGTGCCAGCAGCCGGTTCCACTACGAGCAGTACTTC. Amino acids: CASSRFHYEQYF.

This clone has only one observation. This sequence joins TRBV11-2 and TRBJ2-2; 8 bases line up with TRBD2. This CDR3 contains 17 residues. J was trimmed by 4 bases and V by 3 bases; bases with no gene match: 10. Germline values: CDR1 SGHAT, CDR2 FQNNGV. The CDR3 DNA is TGTGCCAGCAGCTTGGGCCGGGTAGCGGGGCTCACCGGGGAGCTGTTTTTT. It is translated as CASSLGRVAGLTGELFF.

DNA of the CDR3: TGTGCCAGCTCACCTAACACAGGTATCTCTGGAAACACCATATATTTT. Protein product: CASSPNTGISGNTIYF. The chain links TRBV18 to TRBJ1-3; a weak D match, TRBD1 (5 bases). Germline V CDR1 and CDR2: KGHSH, LQKENI. V was shortened by 3 bases and J by 0 bases, with 12 bases between the two germline ends. This CDR3 is built from 16 residues.

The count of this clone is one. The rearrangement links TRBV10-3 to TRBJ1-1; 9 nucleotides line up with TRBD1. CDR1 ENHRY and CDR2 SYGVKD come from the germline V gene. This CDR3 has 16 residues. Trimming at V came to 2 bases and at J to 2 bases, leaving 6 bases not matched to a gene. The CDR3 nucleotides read TGTGCCATCAGTGAGGGACAGGGGATTGTAAACACTGAAGCTTTCTTT. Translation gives CAISEGQGIVNTEAFF.

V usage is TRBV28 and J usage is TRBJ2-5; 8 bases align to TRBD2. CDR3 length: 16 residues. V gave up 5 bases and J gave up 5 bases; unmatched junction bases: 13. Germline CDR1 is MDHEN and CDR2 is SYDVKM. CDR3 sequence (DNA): TGTGCCAGCAGTGAACCCACGGGGGGGATCGCGGAGACCCAGTACTTC. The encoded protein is CASSEPTGGIAETQYF.

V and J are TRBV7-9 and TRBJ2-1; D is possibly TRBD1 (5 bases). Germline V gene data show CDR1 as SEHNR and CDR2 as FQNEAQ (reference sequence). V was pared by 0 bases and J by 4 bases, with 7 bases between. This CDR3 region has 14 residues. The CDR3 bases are TGTGCCAGCAGCTTAGCACAGGTGTACAATGAGCAGTTCTTC. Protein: CASSLAQVYNEQFF.

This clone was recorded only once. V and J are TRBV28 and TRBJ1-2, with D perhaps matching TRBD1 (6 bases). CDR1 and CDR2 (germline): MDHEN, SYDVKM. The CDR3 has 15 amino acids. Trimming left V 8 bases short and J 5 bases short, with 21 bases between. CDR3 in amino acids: CASGTSGGAGYGYTF. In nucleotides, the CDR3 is TGTGCCAGCGGAACCTCGGGGGGGGCAGGGTATGGCTACACCTTC.

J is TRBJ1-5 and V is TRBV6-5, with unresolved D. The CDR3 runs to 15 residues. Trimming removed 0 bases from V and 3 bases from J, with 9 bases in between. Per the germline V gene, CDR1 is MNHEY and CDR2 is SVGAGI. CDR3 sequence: CASSYSIDTNQPQHF. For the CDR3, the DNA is TGTGCCAGCAGTTACTCGATCGACACCAATCAGCCCCAGCATTTT.

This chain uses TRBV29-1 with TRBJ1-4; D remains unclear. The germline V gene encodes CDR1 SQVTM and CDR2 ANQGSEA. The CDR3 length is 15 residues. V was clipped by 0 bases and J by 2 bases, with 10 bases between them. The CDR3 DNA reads TGCAGCGTTGAAGAAGGAGGCAGGACTAATGAAAAACTGTTTTTT. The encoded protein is CSVEEGGRTNEKLFF.

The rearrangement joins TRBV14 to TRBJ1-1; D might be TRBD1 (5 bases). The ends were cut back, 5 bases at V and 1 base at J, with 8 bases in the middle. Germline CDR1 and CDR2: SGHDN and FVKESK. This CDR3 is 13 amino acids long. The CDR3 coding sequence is TGTGCCAGCAGCTCACAGGCGAACACTGAAGCTTTCTTT. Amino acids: CASSSQANTEAFF.

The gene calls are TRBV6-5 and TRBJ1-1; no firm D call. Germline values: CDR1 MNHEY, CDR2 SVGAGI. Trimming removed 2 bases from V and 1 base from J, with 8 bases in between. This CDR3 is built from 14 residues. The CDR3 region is CASSYTPENTEAFF. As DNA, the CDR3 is TGTGCCAGCAGTTACACACCAGAGAACACTGAAGCTTTCTTT.

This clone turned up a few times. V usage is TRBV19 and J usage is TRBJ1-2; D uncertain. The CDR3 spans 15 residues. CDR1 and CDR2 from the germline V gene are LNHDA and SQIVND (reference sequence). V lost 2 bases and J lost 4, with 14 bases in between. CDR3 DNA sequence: TGTGCCAGTAGTATAAGGGCGGCGGGTAGCTATGGCTACACCTTC. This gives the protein CASSIRAAGSYGYTF.

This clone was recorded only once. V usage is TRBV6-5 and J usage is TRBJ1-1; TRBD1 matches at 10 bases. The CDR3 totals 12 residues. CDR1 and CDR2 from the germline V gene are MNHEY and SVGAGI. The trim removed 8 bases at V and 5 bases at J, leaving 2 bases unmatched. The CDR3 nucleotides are TGTGCCAGCCGACAGGGGGCGACTGAAGCTTTCTTT. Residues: CASRQGATEAFF.

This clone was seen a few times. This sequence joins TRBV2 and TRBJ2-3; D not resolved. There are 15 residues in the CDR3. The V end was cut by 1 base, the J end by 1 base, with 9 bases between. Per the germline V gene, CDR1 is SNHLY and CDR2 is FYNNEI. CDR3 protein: CASSEVGEGTDTQYF. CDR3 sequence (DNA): TGTGCCAGCAGTGAAGTCGGCGAGGGCACAGATACGCAGTATTTT.

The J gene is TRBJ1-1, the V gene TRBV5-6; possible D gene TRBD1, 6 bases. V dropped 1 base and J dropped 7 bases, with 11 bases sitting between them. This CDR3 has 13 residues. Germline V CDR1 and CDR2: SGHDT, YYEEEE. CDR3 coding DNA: TGTGCCAGCAGCTTGATTAGGGGGATTGAAGCTTTCTTT. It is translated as CASSLIRGIEAFF. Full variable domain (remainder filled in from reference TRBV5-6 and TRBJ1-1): DAGVTQSPTHLIKTRGQQVTLRCSPKSGHDTVSWYQQALGQGPQFIFQYYEEEERQRGNFPDRFSGHQFPNYSSELNVNALLLGDSALYLCASSLIRGIEAFFGQGTRLTVV.

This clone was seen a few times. The CDR3 loop reads CASSGDRARRKLFF. CDR3 bases: TGTGCCAGCAGCGGAGACAGGGCTCGTCGAAAACTGTTTTTT. The chain recombines TRBV5-6 with TRBJ1-4; 7 bases line up with TRBD1. The CDR3 consists of 14 residues. Trimming cost V 4 bases and J 10 bases; bases outside gene matches: 10. The germline gives CDR1 SGHDT, CDR2 YYEEEE.

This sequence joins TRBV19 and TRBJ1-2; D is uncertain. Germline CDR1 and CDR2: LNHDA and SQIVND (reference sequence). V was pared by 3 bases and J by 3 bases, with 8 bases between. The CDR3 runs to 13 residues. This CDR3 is CASSIYQDYGYTF. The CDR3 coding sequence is TGTGCCAGTAGTATCTACCAGGACTATGGCTACACCTTC.

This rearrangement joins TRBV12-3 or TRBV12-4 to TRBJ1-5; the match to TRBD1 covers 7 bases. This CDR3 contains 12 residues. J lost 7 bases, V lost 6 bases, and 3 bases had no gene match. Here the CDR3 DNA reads TGTGCCAGCAGCCGGGACAGCCAGCCCCAGCATTTT. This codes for CASSRDSQPQHF.

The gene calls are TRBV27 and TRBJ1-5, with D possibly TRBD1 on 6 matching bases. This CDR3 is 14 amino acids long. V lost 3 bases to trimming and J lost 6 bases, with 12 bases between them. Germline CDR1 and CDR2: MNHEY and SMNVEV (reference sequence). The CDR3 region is CASSFVQGAQPQHF. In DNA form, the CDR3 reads TGTGCCAGCAGTTTCGTACAGGGCGCTCAGCCCCAGCATTTT.

The CDR3 protein is CASSSTSKLHTF. The CDR3, as DNA: TGTGCCAGCAGTTCCACTTCAAAGCTCCACACCTTC. V usage is TRBV28 and J usage is TRBJ1-2; D not certain. In germline, CDR1 is MDHEN, CDR2 SYDVKM. CDR3 length: 12 residues. V lost 4 bases and J 12 bases, leaving 15 bases between the germline ends.